A single sample gave rise to the 29 T cell receptor beta chains below, sequenced in a study of monozygotic twins with inflammatory bowel disease. TCRdb re-called the 5' RACE reads and catalogs CDR3 proteins one per entry, DNA excluded. The sample's table shows 80,000 or so distinct CDR3 sequences. Sequencing input: blood. These receptors came from a human donor with ulcerative colitis or Crohn's disease, or a healthy co-twin of an affected twin (not recorded which).

The gene calls are TRBV20-1 and TRBJ1-5. This CDR3 has 13 residues. Germline V gene lookup returns CDR1 DFQATT and CDR2 SNEGSKA (reference sequence). The chain's CDR3 is CSANEEGKQPQHF.

The J gene is TRBJ2-7, the V gene TRBV11-2; TCRdb calls TRBD1, which cannot be checked without DNA. The germline V gene has CDR1 SGHAT and CDR2 FQNNGV. There are 17 residues in the CDR3. The chain's CDR3 is CASSPIARRDRTYEQYF.

V and J are TRBV20-1 and TRBJ1-4; TCRdb returns TRBD1, unconfirmable since there is no DNA. Germline CDR1 reads DFQATT; CDR2 reads SNEGSKA (reference sequence). CDR3 length: 12 residues. The CDR3 region is CSAGTAGEKLFF.

The chain employs TRBV7-6 and TRBJ2-3; the D call from TCRdb, TRBD1, cannot be confirmed without DNA. The CDR3 is 17 amino acids. The germline V gene has CDR1 SGHVS and CDR2 FNYEAQ. CDR3 sequence: CASSTRRDSASTDTQYF.

The CDR3: CASSLLSLGGEKLFF. The chain combines TRBV12-3 or TRBV12-4 with TRBJ1-4. CDR3 length: 15 amino acids.

The chain couples TRBV5-1 to TRBJ1-4. The V gene's germline CDR1 is SGHRS and CDR2 YFSETQ. This CDR3 region has 15 residues. The CDR3 is CASSDGLLENEKLFF.

The V and J genes are TRBV6-2 or TRBV6-3 and TRBJ2-1; TCRdb returns TRBD1, unconfirmable since there is no DNA. The CDR3 length is 15 residues. Germline V gene sequence: CDR1 MNHEY, CDR2 SVGEGT. CDR3 region: CASSERQGFYNEQFF.

This chain joins TRBV20-1 and TRBJ2-1; the D gene TCRdb calls, TRBD1, cannot be checked with no DNA. The V gene's germline CDR1 is DFQATT and CDR2 SNEGSKA (reference sequence). The CDR3 has 15 amino acids. This CDR3 is CSAQSGQGAYNEQFF.

J is TRBJ2-5 and V is TRBV20-1; TCRdb's D call of TRBD2 is untestable without DNA. The CDR3 has 14 residues. In germline, CDR1 is DFQATT, CDR2 SNEGSKA (reference sequence). The CDR3 protein is CSALRVLGGETQYF.

This chain connects TRBV5-6 to TRBJ1-3; the TRBD1 assignment by TCRdb is unverifiable without DNA. The germline gives CDR1 SGHDT, CDR2 YYEEEE. The length of the CDR3 is 13 residues. CDR3 in amino acids: CASSLRDGNTIYF.

V gene TRBV7-2 combines with J gene TRBJ2-2. Germline-derived CDR1 and CDR2 are SGHTA and FQGNSA. The CDR3 length is 14 residues. The CDR3 region is CASSLALVTGELFF.

This sequence joins TRBV20-1 and TRBJ1-2. Germline values: CDR1 DFQATT, CDR2 SNEGSKA (reference sequence). CDR3 length equals 16 residues. The CDR3 region is CSASPSRRTLDYGYTF.

This chain joins TRBV6-5 and TRBJ2-7; lacking DNA, the TRBD2 call made by TCRdb goes unchecked. Germline loops: CDR1 MNHEY, CDR2 SVGAGI. CDR3 length: 11 residues. CDR3 region: CASSFAGEQYF.

The chain's CDR3 is CASNEGRMLYNSPLHF. The chain is built from TRBV19 and TRBJ1-6. Germline V gives CDR1 LNHDA, CDR2 SQIVND (reference sequence). This CDR3 has 16 amino acids.

The rearrangement joins TRBV20-1 to TRBJ2-1; lacking DNA, the TRBD1 call made by TCRdb goes unchecked. Germline values: CDR1 DFQATT, CDR2 SNEGSKA (reference sequence). The CDR3 sequence is 15 residues long. CDR3: CSAREPGPPGSEQFF.

The V call is TRBV10-3, the J call TRBJ2-1; the TCRdb D gene call, TRBD2, has no DNA to confirm it. Germline CDR1 is ENHRY and CDR2 is SYGVKD. CDR3 length equals 19 residues. CDR3 amino acids: CAISERLAGGEKNPNEQFF.

This chain links TRBV7-2 with TRBJ1-5. Germline assignment: CDR1 SGHTA and CDR2 FQGNSA. This CDR3 has 15 amino acids. CDR3 sequence reads: CASSFSGLGNQPQHF. The entire variable domain, with the rest obtained from reference TRBV7-2 and TRBJ1-5, is as follows: GAGVSQSPSNKVTEKGKDVELRCDPISGHTALYWYRQSLGQGLEFLIYFQGNSAPDKSGLPSDRFSAERTGGSVSTLTIQRTQQEDSAVYLCASSFSGLGNQPQHFGDGTRLSIL.

V usage is TRBV12-3 or TRBV12-4 and J usage is TRBJ2-7; there is no DNA to check the TCRdb D call of TRBD1. CDR3 size: 14 residues. CDR3 amino acids: CASSQQGTAYEQYF.

V and J are TRBV5-5 and TRBJ1-2; the TCRdb D gene call, TRBD1, has no DNA to confirm it. CDR1 is SGHKS and CDR2 is YYEKEE in the germline V gene (reference sequence). The CDR3 consists of 14 residues. The chain's CDR3 is CASSLDVGLGGYTF.

The V call is TRBV5-1, the J call TRBJ2-1; the TCRdb call, TRBD1, lacks DNA for checking. Germline CDR1 reads SGHRS; CDR2 reads YFSETQ. The length of the CDR3 is 16 residues. The CDR3 sequence is CASSSNPSDWGNEQFF. Supplemented by reference TRBV5-1 and TRBJ2-1, the full variable domain reads KAGVTQTPRYLIKTRGQQVTLSCSPISGHRSVSWYQQTPGQGLQFLFEYFSETQRNKGNFPGRFSGRQFSNSRSEMNVSTLELGDSALYLCASSSNPSDWGNEQFFGPGTRLTVL.

The chain employs TRBV27 and TRBJ2-1. The V gene's germline CDR1 is MNHEY and CDR2 SMNVEV (reference sequence). The CDR3 totals 14 residues. Here the CDR3 reads CASSLSISLNEQFF.

The chain links TRBV3-1 to TRBJ1-2; TCRdb returns TRBD1, unconfirmable since there is no DNA. The CDR3 is 14 residues long. Germline CDR1 and CDR2: LGHDT and YNNKEL (reference sequence). The CDR3 region is CASSQGQGNYGYTF. The full variable domain, in which reference TRBV3-1 and TRBJ1-2 provide the parts outside the CDR3, is DTAVSQTPKYLVTQMGNDKSIKCEQNLGHDTMYWYKQDSKKFLKIMFSYNNKELIINETVPNRFSPKSPDKAHLNLHINSLELGDSAVYFCASSQGQGNYGYTFGSGTRLTVV.

The CDR3 protein is CASSLQGPGEGAPLHF. The chain has TRBV12-3 or TRBV12-4 and TRBJ1-6; the TRBD1 assignment by TCRdb is unverifiable without DNA. The CDR3 spans 16 residues.

The chain recombines TRBV2 with TRBJ2-2. Germline-derived CDR1 and CDR2 are SNHLY and FYNNEI. The CDR3 contains 12 residues. The CDR3: CASSVLPGELFF.

The V and J genes are TRBV3-1 and TRBJ2-5; the TCRdb D gene call, TRBD1, has no DNA to confirm it. Germline values: CDR1 LGHDT, CDR2 YNNKEL (reference sequence). CDR3 length: 14 amino acids. This CDR3 is CASSQNRGSETQYF.

V gene TRBV7-3 combines with J gene TRBJ2-7; absent DNA, TCRdb's TRBD1 call cannot be checked. The length of the CDR3 is 15 residues. Germline V lookup: CDR1 SGHTA, CDR2 FQGTGA. This CDR3 reads CASSLSVGGQYEQYF. The full variable domain, rest sourced from reference TRBV7-3 and TRBJ2-7, is GAGVSQTPSNKVTEKGKYVELRCDPISGHTALYWYRQSLGQGPEFLIYFQGTGAADDSGLPNDRFFAVRPEGSVSTLKIQRTERGDSAVYLCASSLSVGGQYEQYFGPGTRLTVT.

The rearrangement uses TRBV20-1 and TRBJ2-3. The CDR3 is 13 amino acids. Germline CDR1 and CDR2: DFQATT and SNEGSKA (reference sequence). The CDR3 protein is CSARKSEADTQYF.

J is TRBJ2-2 and V is TRBV5-1; the TCRdb call, TRBD1, lacks DNA for checking. Germline CDR1 and CDR2: SGHRS and YFSETQ. The CDR3 covers 15 residues. The CDR3 spells CASSLGTVSPGELFF.

CDR3 sequence: CASSHYDGTDTQYF. The V call is TRBV9, the J call TRBJ2-3. CDR1 is SGDLS and CDR2 is YYNGEE in the germline V gene. This CDR3 is 14 amino acids long.